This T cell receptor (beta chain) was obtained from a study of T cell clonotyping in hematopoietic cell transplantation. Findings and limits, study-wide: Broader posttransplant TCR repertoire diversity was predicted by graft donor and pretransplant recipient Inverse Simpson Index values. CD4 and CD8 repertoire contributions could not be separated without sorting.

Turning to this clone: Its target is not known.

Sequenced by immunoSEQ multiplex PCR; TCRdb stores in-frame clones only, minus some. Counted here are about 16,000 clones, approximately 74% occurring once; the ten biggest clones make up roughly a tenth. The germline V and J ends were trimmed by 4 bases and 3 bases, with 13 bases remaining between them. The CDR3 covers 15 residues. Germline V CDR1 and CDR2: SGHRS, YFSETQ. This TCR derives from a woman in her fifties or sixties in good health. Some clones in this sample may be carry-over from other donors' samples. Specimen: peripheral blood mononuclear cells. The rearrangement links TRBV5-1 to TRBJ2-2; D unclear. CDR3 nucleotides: TGCGCCAGCAGCGGGGTGACGCATGACACCGGGGAGCTGTTTTTT. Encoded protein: CASSGVTHDTGELFF.